This TCR beta chain appears in the sequencing data of a study of CD8 T cells in ankylosing spondylitis. Each CDR3 protein gets one entry after TCRdb re-called the 5' RACE reads with MiXCR. Of roughly 130,000 distinct CDR3 sequences detected, roughly an eighth appear once; the ten largest clones hold 2.5% to 3%. V lost 10 bases and J lost 5, with 12 bases in between. CDR3 length: 13 amino acids. CDR1 is MNHNS and CDR2 is SASEGT in the germline V gene. The sequence was collected from a female donor with ankylosing spondylitis or in good health (not recorded which). The genes are TRBV6-1 and TRBJ1-6; D is unclear. Sequenced material: blood, either unsorted or a sorted T cell fraction (not recorded which). The CDR3 bases are TGTGCCACCTCGGTTTCTCATAATTCACCCCTCCACTTT. Translating gives CATSVSHNSPLHF.